This T cell receptor (beta chain) was captured in a study of CD8 T cells in Susac syndrome. Germline V gene lookup returns CDR1 SSHAT and CDR2 FNYEAQ (reference sequence). This CDR3 has 15 amino acids. The RNA, roughly 0.45 to 1 ug, was put through reverse transcription using random hexamers. The immunoSEQ assay covered 54 Vbeta and 13 Jbeta segments for CDR3. Each CDR3 protein is one row after TCRdb ran MiXCR on the immunoSEQ multiplex PCR reads. Found here are 200,000 or so distinct CDR3 sequences, 90% to 95% of them singletons; the top ten hold around 0.14%. In blood CD8+ and CD4+ T cells, TCR beta underwent sequencing. It was treatment-naive patients with stable or active relapsing-remitting disease who made up the multiple sclerosis controls. TEMRA cells were FACS-enriched, with CD8+ and CD4+ T cells isolated negatively.

This TCR derives from a human donor with multiple sclerosis. What was sequenced was CD8+ T cells from PBMCs. The J gene is TRBJ2-5, the V gene TRBV7-7; 13 bases align to TRBD2. The chain's CDR3 is CASGERTSGGETQYF. CDR3 DNA sequence: TGTGCTAGCGGCGAGCGGACTAGCGGGGGTGAGACCCAGTACTTC. The full variable domain, rest sourced from reference TRBV7-7 and TRBJ2-5, is GAGVSQSPRYKVTKRGQDVTLRCDPISSHATLYWYQQALGQGPEFLTYFNYEAQPDKSGLPSDRFSAERPEGSISTLTIQRTEQRDSAMYRCASGERTSGGETQYFGPGTRLLVL.